A single sample is the source of the 30 T cell receptor beta chains below, sequenced in a study of blood T cell repertoires in COVID-19. Sequenced by immunoSEQ multiplex PCR; TCRdb stores in-frame clones only, minus some. The repertoire has roughly 120,000 clones, 75% to 80% of them found once; the top ten carry more than 15%. Sequenced material: peripheral blood. All receptors come from a woman at least 80 years old with active or convalescent COVID-19.

This clone was seen more than once but under ten times. The chain has TRBV4-1 and TRBJ2-7; TRBD2 matches 10 bases. The CDR3 covers 13 residues. Trimming removed 4 bases from V and 3 bases from J; junction bases left unmatched: 0. Germline V CDR1 and CDR2: MGHRA, YSYEKL. The CDR3 sequence is CASSRTSGYEQYF. CDR3 nucleotides: TGCGCCAGCAGCCGGACTAGCGGCTACGAGCAGTACTTC.

This clone came up many times. The chain is built from TRBV27 and TRBJ2-2; D ambiguous. This CDR3 comprises 11 residues. Germline CDR1 reads MNHEY; CDR2 reads SMNVEV (reference sequence). Trimming stripped 7 bases from V and 7 bases from J, with 7 bases between. Here the CDR3 DNA reads TGTGCCAGCACCTCTTACGGGGAGCTGTTTTTT. Protein: CASTSYGELFF.

The table lists this clone with a few counts. The V and J genes are TRBV18 and TRBJ1-5; no firm D call. The CDR3 loop spans 15 amino acids. Trimming removed 4 bases from V and 4 bases from J, with 14 bases in between. Per the germline V gene, CDR1 is KGHSH and CDR2 is LQKENI. The CDR3 DNA reads TGTGCCAGCTCACTGGAACAGTCCCCGAATCAGCCCCAGCATTTT. Protein: CASSLEQSPNQPQHF.

The chain recombines TRBV28 with TRBJ2-3; 11 bases align to TRBD2. The germline gives CDR1 MDHEN, CDR2 SYDVKM. The CDR3 runs to 17 residues. After removal of 4 bases from V and 5 bases from J, the junction contained 11 bases not matched to a gene. As DNA, the CDR3 is TGTGCCAGCAGTTCGAACATAGCGGGAGGGCCTATAGATACGCAGTATTTT. Protein: CASSSNIAGGPIDTQYF. Together with reference TRBV28 and TRBJ2-3, the CDR3 gives the full variable domain: DVKVTQSSRYLVKRTGEKVFLECVQDMDHENMFWYRQDPGLGLRLIYFSYDVKMKEKGDIPEGYSVSREKKERFSLILESASTNQTSMYLCASSSNIAGGPIDTQYFGPGTRLTVL.

This clone showed up just a few times. The chain has TRBV19 and TRBJ1-2; D remains ambiguous. The CDR3 runs 11 residues. In germline, CDR1 is LNHDA, CDR2 SQIVND (reference sequence). V was shortened by 7 bases and J by 2 bases, with 5 bases between the two germline ends. As DNA, the CDR3 is TGTGCCAGTAATCGGAACTATGGCTACACCTTC. It encodes CASNRNYGYTF.

The CDR3 sequence: CASSPTGDYGYTF. CDR3 nucleotide sequence: TGTGCCAGCAGCCCTACAGGGGACTATGGCTACACCTTC. The V call is TRBV5-4, the J call TRBJ1-2, with 7 positions matching TRBD1. This CDR3 spans 13 amino acids. Germline trimming cut 4 bases from V and 3 bases from J; bases unmatched to any gene: 3. Germline V gene data show CDR1 as SGHNT and CDR2 as YYREEE (reference sequence).

The chain has TRBV15 and TRBJ2-3; 9 nucleotides match TRBD2. After removal of 3 bases from V and 3 bases from J, the junction contained 7 bases not matched to a gene. CDR3 length: 16 amino acids. Germline V gene sequence: CDR1 LNHNV, CDR2 YYDKDF (reference sequence). DNA for the CDR3: TGTGCCACCAGCAGGAGGGTAGCGGGAGTGACAGATACGCAGTATTTT. As protein: CATSRRVAGVTDTQYF.

The chain recombines TRBV30 with TRBJ2-5; D may be TRBD2 (6 bases). This CDR3 comprises 14 residues. V dropped 3 bases and J dropped 5 bases, with 16 bases sitting between them. The germline CDR1 and CDR2 sequences are GTSNPN and SVGIG (reference sequence). CDR3 sequence (DNA): TGTGCCTGGAGCGCCCAGGGAAGCGGGGAGACCCAGTACTTC. Protein sequence: CAWSAQGSGETQYF.

This clone showed up just once. The rearrangement uses TRBV9 and TRBJ2-3, with 10 bases lining up with TRBD2. Germline loops: CDR1 SGDLS, CDR2 YYNGEE. V trimming: 4 bases; J trimming: 6 bases; junction bases outside the gene matches: 17. The CDR3 sequence is 18 residues long. CDR3 in amino acids: CASSPSLGLAGVGDTQYF. CDR3 nucleotide sequence: TGTGCCAGCAGCCCCTCCCTTGGGCTAGCGGGAGTAGGGGATACGCAGTATTTT.

V gene TRBV2 combines with J gene TRBJ2-2, with TRBD1 matching over 7 bases. Germline trimming cut 6 bases from V and 5 bases from J; bases unmatched to any gene: 6. This CDR3 has 14 amino acids. Germline V gene data show CDR1 as SNHLY and CDR2 as FYNNEI. The CDR3 DNA reads as TGTGCCAGCAGCCCCAGGACAGGTACCGGGGAGCTGTTTTTT. Translation gives CASSPRTGTGELFF.

This clone was detected only a few times. The chain couples TRBV30 to TRBJ2-1, with D tentatively TRBD2 (6 bases). The CDR3 spans 15 residues. V lost 4 bases and J lost 3, with 16 bases in between. Germline V gene data show CDR1 as GTSNPN and CDR2 as SVGIG (reference sequence). The CDR3 protein is CAWTVLGGFYNEQFF. CDR3 nucleotides: TGTGCCTGGACGGTCTTGGGAGGCTTCTACAATGAGCAGTTCTTC.

The chain combines TRBV28 with TRBJ2-2; 7 nucleotides align to TRBD2. Trimming cost V 6 bases and J 6 bases; bases outside gene matches: 7. This CDR3 contains 14 residues. The germline V gene encodes CDR1 MDHEN and CDR2 SYDVKM. The CDR3 protein is CASSEWTSPGELFF. The CDR3 DNA is TGTGCCAGCAGCGAATGGACTAGTCCCGGGGAGCTGTTTTTT.

This chain uses TRBV19 with TRBJ2-1, with 9 bases lining up with TRBD1. The CDR3 is 15 residues long. The J segment lost 7 bases and the V segment lost 5 bases, leaving 9 bases of the junction unmatched. The germline V gene has CDR1 LNHDA and CDR2 SQIVND (reference sequence). In DNA, the CDR3 is TGTGCCAGTAGTGTCCGGGACAGGGATCGAAATGAGCAGTTCTTC. Amino acid sequence: CASSVRDRDRNEQFF. The whole variable domain, filled in from reference TRBV19 and TRBJ2-1, reads DGGITQSPKYLFRKEGQNVTLSCEQNLNHDAMYWYRQDPGQGLRLIYYSQIVNDFQKGDIAEGYSVSREKKESFPLTVTSAQKNPTAFYLCASSVRDRDRNEQFFGPGTRLTVL.

This chain joins TRBV9 and TRBJ2-3; the match to TRBD2 covers 8 bases. This CDR3 is built from 15 residues. The V gene end was trimmed by 1 base and the J gene end by 1 base; junction bases not matched to a gene: 2. Germline CDR1 and CDR2: SGDLS and YYNGEE. Written as DNA, the CDR3 is TGTGCCAGCAGCGTATTACTAGCGGGCACAGATACGCAGTATTTT. Translating it yields CASSVLLAGTDTQYF. The full variable domain, rest sourced from reference TRBV9 and TRBJ2-3, is DSGVTQTPKHLITATGQRVTLRCSPRSGDLSVYWYQQSLDQGLQFLIQYYNGEERAKGNILERFSAQQFPDLHSELNLSSLELGDSALYFCASSVLLAGTDTQYFGPGTRLTVL.

The rearrangement links TRBV9 to TRBJ2-1; 11 nucleotides align to TRBD2. The CDR3 sequence is 16 residues long. The germline gives CDR1 SGDLS, CDR2 YYNGEE. Losses at the gene ends were 4 bases for V and 4 bases for J; bases not matched to a gene: 7. This chain's CDR3 is CASSITSGRIYNEQFF. The DNA for the CDR3 is TGTGCCAGCAGCATCACTAGCGGGAGAATTTACAATGAGCAGTTCTTC.

This chain connects TRBV3-1 (or the pseudogene TRBV3-2) to TRBJ2-5; the match to TRBD2 covers 7 bases. V was clipped by 4 bases and J by 5 bases; unmatched bases: 7. The CDR3 sequence is 14 residues long. Germline-derived CDR1 and CDR2 are LGHDT and YNNKEL (reference sequence). CDR3 sequence: CASSRPTSRETQYF. The CDR3 DNA sequence: TGTGCCAGCAGCCGCCCGACTAGCAGGGAGACCCAGTACTTC.

This clone has only a few counts. The J gene is TRBJ2-7, the V gene TRBV28; 13 positions agree with TRBD2. The germline gives CDR1 MDHEN, CDR2 SYDVKM. The CDR3 loop spans 16 amino acids. V shed 6 bases, J shed 4 bases, and the junction held 9 bases outside the gene matches. CDR3 nucleotides: TGTGCCAGCAGCCGAATACTAGCGGGAGGGCCTTACGAGCAGTACTTC. It translates to CASSRILAGGPYEQYF. Full variable domain (outside the CDR3, taken from reference TRBV28 and TRBJ2-7): DVKVTQSSRYLVKRTGEKVFLECVQDMDHENMFWYRQDPGLGLRLIYFSYDVKMKEKGDIPEGYSVSREKKERFSLILESASTNQTSMYLCASSRILAGGPYEQYFGPGTRLTVT.

The CDR3 spells CASSQELPDRRMGYGDEKLFF. CDR3 DNA: TGTGCCAGCAGCCAAGAGCTCCCGGACAGGCGGATGGGGTATGGGGATGAAAAACTGTTTTTT. The chain employs TRBV3-1 (or the pseudogene TRBV3-2) and TRBJ1-4; TRBD1 matches 7 bases. Germline assignment: CDR1 LGHDT and CDR2 YNNKEL (reference sequence). The length of the CDR3 is 21 residues. Losses at the gene ends were 0 bases for V and 6 bases for J; bases not matched to a gene: 22.

The chain joins TRBV7-9 to TRBJ2-3; no definite D call. The CDR3 spans 14 residues. The V and J ends lost 1 base and 4 bases respectively, with 9 bases between them. Germline CDR1 and CDR2: SEHNR and FQNEAQ (reference sequence). The CDR3 DNA follows: TGTGCCAGCAGCTTAGGAGCTATTGCAGATACGCAGTATTTT. Its protein is CASSLGAIADTQYF.

The gene calls are TRBV15 and TRBJ2-3; 12 bases agree with TRBD2. Germline V gene sequence: CDR1 LNHNV, CDR2 YYDKDF (reference sequence). The CDR3 has 18 amino acids. Trimming cost V 1 base and J 3 bases; bases outside gene matches: 8. CDR3 nucleotide sequence: TGTGCCACCAGCAGAGGACTGACTAGCGGGAGCGGGACAGATACGCAGTATTTT. Protein sequence: CATSRGLTSGSGTDTQYF.

The chain links TRBV19 to TRBJ2-1; D perhaps matches TRBD1 (6 bases). The CDR3 length is 16 residues. CDR1 LNHDA and CDR2 SQIVND come from the germline V gene (reference sequence). V gave up 1 base and J gave up 12 bases, with 22 bases separating them. CDR3 bases: TGTGCCAGTAGTATAGGTGGTAGGACAGCCCGTTTGGGGCAGTTCTTC. Amino acids: CASSIGGRTARLGQFF.

This clone was detected once. The rearrangement links TRBV18 to TRBJ2-1; D remains unclear. The CDR3 covers 13 residues. In germline, CDR1 is KGHSH, CDR2 LQKENI. Deletions cut 6 bases from V and 6 bases from J, with 12 bases between. The CDR3 DNA follows: TGTGCCAGCTCCCATGGGCCCATCAATGAGCAGTTCTTC. Protein product: CASSHGPINEQFF. The entire variable domain, with the rest obtained from reference TRBV18 and TRBJ2-1, is as follows: NAGVMQNPRHLVRRRGQEARLRCSPMKGHSHVYWYRQLPEEGLKFMVYLQKENIIDESGMPKERFSAEFPKEGPSILRIQQVVRGDSAAYFCASSHGPINEQFFGPGTRLTVL.

This clone has a single count. The chain is built from TRBV4-2 and TRBJ2-1, with 9 bases identical to TRBD2. The CDR3 consists of 16 residues. The V segment lost 1 base and the J segment 5 bases; nucleotides outside the gene matches: 6. Germline CDR1 is LGHNA and CDR2 is YNFKEQ. CDR3 region: CASSQVRLAADNEQFF. CDR3 bases: TGTGCCAGCAGCCAAGTTAGACTAGCGGCCGACAATGAGCAGTTCTTC.

The J gene is TRBJ2-7, the V gene TRBV7-2; TRBD2 is a possible D gene (5 bases). The CDR3 extends over 14 amino acids. V lost 4 bases and J lost 0, with 10 bases in between. The germline V gene encodes CDR1 SGHTA and CDR2 FQGNSA. CDR3 coding DNA: TGTGCCAGCAGCTCGGACTGGAGCTCCTACGAGCAGTACTTC. Amino acid sequence: CASSSDWSSYEQYF.

The rearrangement uses TRBV6-1 and TRBJ2-2, with TRBD1 matching over 7 bases. Germline V gene sequence: CDR1 MNHNS, CDR2 SASEGT. Trimming took 4 bases from V and 3 from J; bases not matched to a gene: 8. There are 16 residues in the CDR3. The CDR3 loop reads CASSAKQGTYTGELFF. The CDR3 nucleotides read TGTGCCAGCAGTGCTAAACAGGGGACGTACACCGGGGAGCTGTTTTTT.

The chain links TRBV6-4 to TRBJ2-3, with D possibly matching TRBD1 (5 bases). V was clipped by 2 bases and J by 4 bases, with 10 bases between them. Germline CDR1 MRHNA, CDR2 SNTAGT. The CDR3 length is 14 residues. CDR3 DNA: TGTGCCAGCAGTGACAGGGGCCCTCCAGATACGCAGTATTTT. Amino acids: CASSDRGPPDTQYF.

Ten or more counts support this clone. This chain joins TRBV28 and TRBJ1-5; 8 bases align to TRBD1. The CDR3 extends over 17 amino acids. Germline V lookup: CDR1 MDHEN, CDR2 SYDVKM. The V gene end was trimmed by 5 bases and the J gene end by 3 bases; junction bases not matched to a gene: 12. This chain's CDR3 is CASSIRTGRALNQPQHF. CDR3 sequence (DNA): TGTGCCAGCAGTATCCGGACAGGGAGGGCCCTCAATCAGCCCCAGCATTTT. The full variable domain, its missing parts supplied by reference TRBV28 and TRBJ1-5, is DVKVTQSSRYLVKRTGEKVFLECVQDMDHENMFWYRQDPGLGLRLIYFSYDVKMKEKGDIPEGYSVSREKKERFSLILESASTNQTSMYLCASSIRTGRALNQPQHFGDGTRLSIL.

CDR3 sequence reads: CASSLVSETQYF. In DNA, the CDR3 is TGTGCCAGCAGCTTGGTGTCGGAGACCCAGTACTTC. The chain joins TRBV5-6 to TRBJ2-5, with unresolved D. Germline CDR1 and CDR2: SGHDT and YYEEEE. The CDR3 runs to 12 residues. V was cut by 0 bases and J by 5 bases, with 5 bases left in between. The complete variable domain, with remaining parts taken from reference TRBV5-6 and TRBJ2-5, reads DAGVTQSPTHLIKTRGQQVTLRCSPKSGHDTVSWYQQALGQGPQFIFQYYEEEERQRGNFPDRFSGHQFPNYSSELNVNALLLGDSALYLCASSLVSETQYFGPGTRLLVL.

This chain uses TRBV18 with TRBJ1-2, with 8 bases matching TRBD1. This CDR3 has 14 residues. Germline CDR1 is KGHSH and CDR2 is LQKENI. V shed 5 bases, J shed 8 bases, and the junction held 10 bases outside the gene matches. The CDR3 is CASSMDRAFVGYTF. Here the CDR3 DNA reads TGTGCCAGCTCAATGGACAGGGCGTTCGTCGGCTACACCTTC. Complete variable domain (other parts from reference TRBV18 and TRBJ1-2): NAGVMQNPRHLVRRRGQEARLRCSPMKGHSHVYWYRQLPEEGLKFMVYLQKENIIDESGMPKERFSAEFPKEGPSILRIQQVVRGDSAAYFCASSMDRAFVGYTFGSGTRLTVV.

This clone was recorded once. This rearrangement joins TRBV19 to TRBJ2-5; possible D gene TRBD1, 7 bases. CDR3 length equals 17 residues. Per the germline V gene, CDR1 is LNHDA and CDR2 is SQIVND (reference sequence). The V end lost 0 bases, the J end lost 1 base, and 15 bases lay between the germline ends. DNA for the CDR3: TGTGCCAGTAGTATAGATCATGCAGGGGGAGGCCAAGAGACCCAGTACTTC. This codes for CASSIDHAGGGQETQYF.